This TCR beta chain is from a study of blood T cell repertoires in COVID-19. Study summary: Spain, Italy and the United States supplied samples that represented acute and convalescent COVID-19. PBMCs, B-cell-depleted T cells, or T cells provided the cDNA or gDNA that made up the material.

In the authors' methods: Reference gene primer amplification in the assay estimated nucleated cell counts. The table came from immunoSEQ multiplex PCR; TCRdb's copy has only in-frame clones and leaves some out. The V and J calls and clone size are taken from that table; D and trimming were inferred from the DNA. This sample has 390,000 or so clones, with roughly 89% found just once. Germline V gives CDR1 SEHNR, CDR2 FQNEAQ (reference sequence). This CDR3 spans 18 amino acids. The V and J ends lost 8 bases and 4 bases, in that order; junction bases with no gene match: 21. The sequence was obtained from a man younger than 35 with active or convalescent COVID-19. Sequenced sample: peripheral blood. The chain couples TRBV7-9 to TRBJ1-2; 8 bases are a match to TRBD1. The CDR3 region is CASSQDRVVTSRPYGYTF. DNA of the CDR3: TGTGCCAGCTCACAGGACAGGGTCGTCACAAGTCGTCCCTATGGCTACACCTTC.